This T cell receptor (beta chain) was identified in a study of blood T cell repertoires in COVID-19. Overall study: Samples of COVID-19 (acute and convalescent) were obtained from the United States, Italy and Spain.

There are 14 residues in the CDR3. V lost 4 bases and J lost 5, with 15 bases in between. Germline-derived CDR1 and CDR2 are SGHRS and YFSETQ. The repertoire was sequenced with immunoSEQ multiplex PCR; TCRdb's copy has only in-frame clones and lacks some. The sample shows about 200,000 clones, roughly 90% of them seen only once. The genes are TRBV5-1 and TRBJ1-1, with D tentatively TRBD1 (5 bases). The source material was peripheral blood. The receptor was isolated from a woman in her 70s with acute or convalescent COVID-19. The CDR3 spells CASSPRDFVTEAFF. The CDR3 DNA sequence: TGCGCCAGCAGCCCACGGGACTTTGTTACTGAAGCTTTCTTT. The full variable domain, rest sourced from reference TRBV5-1 and TRBJ1-1, is KAGVTQTPRYLIKTRGQQVTLSCSPISGHRSVSWYQQTPGQGLQFLFEYFSETQRNKGNFPGRFSGRQFSNSRSEMNVSTLELGDSALYLCASSPRDFVTEAFFGQGTRLTVV.